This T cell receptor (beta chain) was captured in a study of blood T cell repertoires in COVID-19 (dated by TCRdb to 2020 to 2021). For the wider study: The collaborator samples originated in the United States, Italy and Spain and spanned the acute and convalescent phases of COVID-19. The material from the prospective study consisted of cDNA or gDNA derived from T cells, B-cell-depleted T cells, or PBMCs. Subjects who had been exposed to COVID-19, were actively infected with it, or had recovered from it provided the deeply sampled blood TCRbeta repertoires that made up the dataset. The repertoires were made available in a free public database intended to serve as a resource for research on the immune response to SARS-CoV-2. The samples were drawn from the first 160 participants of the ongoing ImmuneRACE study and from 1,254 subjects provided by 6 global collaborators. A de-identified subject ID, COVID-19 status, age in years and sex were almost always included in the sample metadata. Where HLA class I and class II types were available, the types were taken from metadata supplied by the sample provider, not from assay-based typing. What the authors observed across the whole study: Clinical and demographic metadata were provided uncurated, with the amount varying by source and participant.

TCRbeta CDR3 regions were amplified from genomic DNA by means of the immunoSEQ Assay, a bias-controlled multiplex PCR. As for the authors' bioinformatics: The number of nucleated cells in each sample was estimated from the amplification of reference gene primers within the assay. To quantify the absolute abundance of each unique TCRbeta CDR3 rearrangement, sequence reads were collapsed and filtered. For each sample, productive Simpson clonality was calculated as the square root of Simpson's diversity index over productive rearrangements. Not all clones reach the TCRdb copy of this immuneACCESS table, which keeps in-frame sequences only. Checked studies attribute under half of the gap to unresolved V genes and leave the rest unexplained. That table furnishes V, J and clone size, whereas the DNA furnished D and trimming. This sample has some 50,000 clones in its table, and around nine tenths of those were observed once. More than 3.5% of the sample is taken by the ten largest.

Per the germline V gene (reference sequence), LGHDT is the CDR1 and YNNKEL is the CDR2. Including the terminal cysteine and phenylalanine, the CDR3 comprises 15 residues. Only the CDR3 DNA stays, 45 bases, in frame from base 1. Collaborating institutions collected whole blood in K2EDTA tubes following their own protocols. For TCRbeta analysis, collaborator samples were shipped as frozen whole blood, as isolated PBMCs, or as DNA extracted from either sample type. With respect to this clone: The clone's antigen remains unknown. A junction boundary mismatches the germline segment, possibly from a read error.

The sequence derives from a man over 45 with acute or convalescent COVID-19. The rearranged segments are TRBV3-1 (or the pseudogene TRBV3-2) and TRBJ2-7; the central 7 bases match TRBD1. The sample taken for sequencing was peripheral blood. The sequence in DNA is TGTGCCAGCAGCCAAGAGACAGGGAGTTCCTTCGAGCAGTACTTC. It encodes CASSQETGSSFEQYF.